Following are 27 T cell receptor beta chains from one sample sequenced in a study of blood T cells in healthy people across ages. Next came a second PCR, run for about 7 to 11 cycles, which used a sample-barcoded 5' primer along with a J-beta primer mix. TCRdb independently ran MiXCR on the 5' RACE reads; one entry per CDR3 protein. The sample contains roughly 1,700,000 distinct CDR3 sequences, 28% of which appear only once. Source material: blood. The receptors were sampled from a woman between 25 and 40 years old in good health.

The rearrangement links TRBV3-1 to TRBJ1-2; 7 bases line up with TRBD1. Germline values: CDR1 LGHDT, CDR2 YNNKEL (reference sequence). The J segment lost 4 bases and the V segment lost 4 bases, leaving 9 bases of the junction unmatched. The CDR3 loop spans 15 amino acids. The CDR3 protein is CASSPSRTGTYGYTF. The CDR3 DNA reads as TGTGCCAGCAGCCCATCCAGGACAGGAACCTATGGCTACACCTTC. Using reference TRBV3-1 and TRBJ1-2 for the parts outside the CDR3, the full variable domain is DTAVSQTPKYLVTQMGNDKSIKCEQNLGHDTMYWYKQDSKKFLKIMFSYNNKELIINETVPNRFSPKSPDKAHLNLHINSLELGDSAVYFCASSPSRTGTYGYTFGSGTRLTVV.

The chain uses TRBV11-1 and TRBJ1-1, with D hard to call. CDR3 size: 13 residues. Germline V gene lookup returns CDR1 SGHAT and CDR2 FQDESV (reference sequence). V lost 4 bases, J lost 3 bases, and 9 bases lay in between. The CDR3: CASSWTPYTEAFF. The CDR3 DNA sequence: TGTGCCAGCAGCTGGACCCCGTACACTGAAGCTTTCTTT.

The chain uses TRBV29-1 and TRBJ2-1, with D unresolved. Germline V gives CDR1 SQVTM, CDR2 ANQGSEA. This CDR3 contains 13 residues. Trimming took off 8 bases at V and 6 bases at J, with 17 bases between the two ends. This CDR3 reads CSTPVGLSNEQFF. CDR3 nucleotide sequence: TGCAGCACCCCAGTAGGCCTCTCCAATGAGCAGTTCTTC.

The chain recombines TRBV14 with TRBJ1-1, with 9 bases lining up with TRBD1. CDR3 length: 16 amino acids. CDR1 is SGHDN, CDR2 FVKESK, per germline. V gave up 1 base and J gave up 11 bases; unmatched junction bases: 14. This CDR3 reads CASSQAAGGQGLRAFF. The CDR3 coding sequence is TGTGCCAGCAGCCAAGCGGCGGGCGGACAGGGGTTGAGGGCTTTCTTT. Full variable domain (remainder filled in from reference TRBV14 and TRBJ1-1): EAGVTQFPSHSVIEKGQTVTLRCDPISGHDNLYWYRRVMGKEIKFLLHFVKESKQDESGMPNNRFLAERTGGTYSTLKVQPAELEDSGVYFCASSQAAGGQGLRAFFGQGTRLTVV.

This clonotype has ten or more counts. The chain recombines TRBV12-3 or TRBV12-4 with TRBJ2-7, with D possibly TRBD2 on 5 matching bases. The CDR3 spans 14 residues. V dropped 1 base and J dropped 7 bases, with 14 bases sitting between them. In DNA, the CDR3 is TGTGCCAGCAGTTTAGGCCAGAGGGCGTGGGAGCAGTACTTC. Translation: CASSLGQRAWEQYF.

At least ten counts were recorded for this clonotype. The chain combines TRBV5-1 with TRBJ1-4; tentatively, D is TRBD1 (6 bases). The CDR3 extends over 14 amino acids. Germline V gene lookup returns CDR1 SGHRS and CDR2 YFSETQ. V lost 1 base, J lost 8 bases, and 12 bases lay in between. For the CDR3, the DNA is TGCGCCAGCAGCTTGAAGGCAGGGGACGAAAAACTGTTTTTT. It encodes CASSLKAGDEKLFF.

This rearrangement joins TRBV7-2 to TRBJ2-2; tentatively, D is TRBD2 (5 bases). V gave up 1 base and J gave up 6 bases, with 9 bases separating them. Germline CDR1 SGHTA, CDR2 FQGNSA. The CDR3 has 14 amino acids. CDR3 sequence: CASSLDGGSGELFF. Here the CDR3 DNA reads TGTGCCAGCAGCTTAGATGGAGGATCCGGGGAGCTGTTTTTT.

Concerning this clonotype itself: At one end the junction does not follow the germline gene, possibly because of a read error. The rearrangement joins TRBV2 to TRBJ2-7; TRBD1 is a possible D gene (6 bases). From germline, CDR1 is SNHLY and CDR2 FYNNEI. The CDR3 is made up of 14 amino acids. This CDR3 reads CVSRFDRSSYEQYF. For the CDR3, the DNA is TGTGTCAGCAGATTTGACAGGAGCTCCTACGAGCAGTACTTC.

With respect to this clonotype: A read error may explain this, as a much larger clone is one base away. The chain is built from TRBV7-2 and TRBJ2-1; D possibly corresponds to TRBD2 (6 bases). The length of the CDR3 is 14 residues. Germline V gene sequence: CDR1 SGHTA, CDR2 FQGNSA. CDR3 coding DNA: TGTGCCAGCTGCTTGGGACTCCGTTACAATGAGCAGTTCTTC. Encoded protein: CASCLGLRYNEQFF. Using reference TRBV7-2 and TRBJ2-1 for the parts outside the CDR3, the full variable domain is GAGVSQSPSNKVTEKGKDVELRCDPISGHTALYWYRQSLGQGLEFLIYFQGNSAPDKSGLPSDRFSAERTGGSVSTLTIQRTQQEDSAVYLCASCLGLRYNEQFFGPGTRLTVL.

This clonotype was seen once. The chain uses TRBV24-1 and TRBJ2-7; D is unclear. The V end lost 1 base, the J end lost 12 bases, and 21 bases lay between the germline ends. The CDR3 runs 15 residues. Germline V CDR1 and CDR2: KGHDR, SFDVKD. Written as DNA, the CDR3 is TGTGCCACCAGTGATTTAAAACAGCAACAAGAGACCCTGTACTTC. Protein product: CATSDLKQQQETLYF.

This chain joins TRBV11-2 and TRBJ2-5; D is undetermined. This CDR3 contains 13 residues. Trimming stripped 6 bases from V and 5 bases from J, with 13 bases between. Germline CDR1 is SGHAT and CDR2 is FQNNGV. In nucleotides, the CDR3 is TGTGCCAGCAGACTAAGGGCCGGGGAGACCCAGTACTTC. It encodes CASRLRAGETQYF.

This clonotype was observed a few times. The rearrangement joins TRBV5-1 to TRBJ2-3, with D perhaps TRBD1 (6 bases). CDR3 length: 14 amino acids. V was pared by 5 bases and J by 2 bases, with 12 bases between. The V gene's germline CDR1 is SGHRS and CDR2 YFSETQ. CDR3 nucleotide sequence: TGCGCCAGCAGGTTCAACAGGGACACAGATACGCAGTATTTT. Protein product: CASRFNRDTDTQYF. The entire variable domain, with the rest obtained from reference TRBV5-1 and TRBJ2-3, is as follows: KAGVTQTPRYLIKTRGQQVTLSCSPISGHRSVSWYQQTPGQGLQFLFEYFSETQRNKGNFPGRFSGRQFSNSRSEMNVSTLELGDSALYLCASRFNRDTDTQYFGPGTRLTVL.

The chain joins TRBV11-2 to TRBJ2-2; D gene uncertain. Germline loops: CDR1 SGHAT, CDR2 FQNNGV. Deletions cut 7 bases from V and 4 bases from J, with 16 bases between. There are 15 residues in the CDR3. The CDR3 region is CASIPGPASTGELFF. CDR3 coding DNA: TGTGCCAGCATCCCCGGACCAGCGAGCACCGGGGAGCTGTTTTTT.

A single count supports this clonotype. A much larger clone differs from this one at a single base, so this may be a read error. The chain is built from TRBV20-1 and TRBJ2-1; D call uncertain. The germline V gene encodes CDR1 DFQATT and CDR2 SNEGSKA (reference sequence). The CDR3 has 12 amino acids. This chain's CDR3 is CGARGRMNEQFF. For the CDR3, the DNA is TGCGGTGCTAGAGGTCGGATGAATGAGCAGTTCTTC.

The V call is TRBV12-3 or TRBV12-4, the J call TRBJ2-3, with D unclear. Between the trimmed V and J ends, which lost 6 bases and 0 bases, there was a span of 7 bases. The CDR3 spans 13 residues. Written as DNA, the CDR3 is TGTGCCAGCAGGGTAGTGAGCACAGATACGCAGTATTTT. Translated, it gives CASRVVSTDTQYF.

The chain is built from TRBV4-1 and TRBJ2-1; 7 nucleotides match TRBD1. From germline, CDR1 is MGHRA and CDR2 YSYEKL. The length of the CDR3 is 16 residues. The trim removed 2 bases at V and 0 bases at J, leaving 4 bases unmatched. The CDR3 is CASSQPGQTSYNEQFF. The CDR3 DNA sequence: TGCGCCAGCAGCCAACCGGGACAGACCTCCTACAATGAGCAGTTCTTC.

This clonotype was counted only a few times. This chain joins TRBV16 and TRBJ1-1; a weak D match, TRBD1 (6 bases). There are 17 residues in the CDR3. The V gene lost 6 bases and the J gene lost 4 bases, with 24 bases spanning the gap. Germline CDR1 reads KGHSY; CDR2 reads FQNENV. The CDR3 DNA follows: TGTGCCAGCAGTACTGGGGGGCAGATGAGGTGGGGCACTGAAGCTTTCTTT. Its protein product is CASSTGGQMRWGTEAFF.

V is TRBV20-1 and J is TRBJ1-1, with D possibly TRBD1 on 5 matching bases. Trimming stripped 1 base from V and 5 bases from J, with 11 bases between. CDR1 is DFQATT and CDR2 is SNEGSKA in the germline V gene (reference sequence). The CDR3 contains 13 residues. CDR3 DNA: TGCAGTGCTAGAGGGGGGACGTGGACTGAAGCTTTCTTT. Its translation is CSARGGTWTEAFF.

As for this clonotype: A much larger clone lies a single base off, so this may be a read error. The CDR3 DNA sequence: TGTGCCAGCAGCTTGGGAGGGCATCAAGACACCCAGTACTTC. It translates to CASSLGGHQDTQYF. V gene TRBV7-2 combines with J gene TRBJ2-5, with TRBD2 identical over 7 bases. The CDR3 covers 14 residues. CDR1 is SGHTA, CDR2 FQGNSA, per germline.

This clonotype occurred a few times. This CDR3 reads CSVEETSGKIDEQYF. As DNA, the CDR3 is TGCAGCGTTGAGGAGACTAGCGGGAAAATAGACGAGCAGTACTTC. V usage is TRBV29-1 and J usage is TRBJ2-5; 11 bases map to TRBD2. The DNA end is a closer match to TRBJ2-7, so the J assignment may be wrong. This CDR3 region has 15 residues. In germline, CDR1 is SQVTM, CDR2 ANQGSEA.

There are a few counts of this clonotype. The rearrangement links TRBV20-1 to TRBJ1-1, with TRBD1 matching over 7 bases. The CDR3 has 14 amino acids. V shed 0 bases, J shed 9 bases, and the junction held 10 bases outside the gene matches. Germline V gene sequence: CDR1 DFQATT, CDR2 SNEGSKA (reference sequence). CDR3 in DNA: TGCAGTGCTAGAGATAAAGGGGAGGGGGCTAAAGCTTTCTTT. It yields the protein CSARDKGEGAKAFF.

Remarks on this clonotype: An end of the junction does not agree with germline; a read error may underlie this. The chain carries TRBV7-9 and TRBJ2-6; no definite D call. CDR1 and CDR2 (germline): SEHNR, FQNEAQ (reference sequence). This CDR3 comprises 14 residues. The CDR3 sequence: CAGSFYTGANVLTF. CDR3 sequence (DNA): TGTGCCGGCAGCTTTTATACGGGGGCCAACGTCCTGACTTTC.

The J gene is TRBJ2-7, the V gene TRBV5-1, with D tentatively TRBD2 (5 bases). The germline V gene encodes CDR1 SGHRS and CDR2 YFSETQ. V dropped 5 bases and J dropped 2 bases, with 11 bases sitting between them. The CDR3 runs 13 residues. CDR3 residues: CASRYAGAYEQYF. The CDR3 DNA follows: TGCGCCAGCAGATATGCCGGGGCCTACGAGCAGTACTTC.

The genes are TRBV29-1 and TRBJ1-6; a weak D match, TRBD1 (5 bases). This CDR3 comprises 13 residues. CDR1 is SQVTM and CDR2 is ANQGSEA in the germline V gene. V lost 7 bases and J lost 13, with 20 bases in between. As DNA, the CDR3 is TGCAGCGCCGACCGGGACGGGACTGGTCCCCTCCACTTT. It yields the protein CSADRDGTGPLHF.

The chain joins TRBV29-1 to TRBJ1-3; no clear D. Per the germline V gene, CDR1 is SQVTM and CDR2 is ANQGSEA. This CDR3 has 12 residues. V lost 4 bases and J 1 base, leaving 5 bases between the germline ends. In DNA, the CDR3 is TGCAGCGTTGTAGAGTCTGGAAACACCATATATTTT. Translation gives CSVVESGNTIYF.

For this clonotype: The germline gene is not matched at one end of the junction; a read error may be the cause. The chain has TRBV12-3 or TRBV12-4 and TRBJ2-3, with D perhaps TRBD1 (6 bases). This CDR3 comprises 15 residues. The CDR3 here is CACSLNRVPTDTQYF. The CDR3 bases are TGTGCCTGCAGTTTGAACAGGGTCCCCACAGATACGCAGTATTTT.

This clonotype was observed at least ten times. CDR3 amino acids: CSASPRPYEQYF. The DNA for the CDR3 is TGCAGTGCTAGTCCCCGTCCCTACGAGCAGTACTTC. The V and J genes are TRBV20-1 and TRBJ2-7; D gene uncertain. Germline values: CDR1 DFQATT, CDR2 SNEGSKA (reference sequence). The CDR3 is made up of 12 amino acids. V shed 3 bases and J shed 2 bases, with 8 bases lying between them.